This entry is about one T cell receptor beta chain. Its matching antigen is unknown. Per the germline V gene, CDR1 is MNHEY and CDR2 is SVGAGI. This CDR3 is built from 15 residues. The V gene lost 6 bases and the J gene lost 0 bases, with 12 bases spanning the gap. This sample is drawn from a study of cytomegalovirus exposure and HLA in healthy donors. Overall study results and limits: The classifier was said to identify cytomegalovirus status with high specificity and sensitivity.

Researchers ran the PCR with 60 Vbeta and 13 Jbeta primers. This table comes from immunoSEQ multiplex PCR, and its TCRdb copy is limited to in-frame clones, with some not included. The table has 120,000 to 150,000 clones, roughly 80% seen once; the top ten hold less than 3%. The rearrangement joins TRBV6-5 to TRBJ1-5; D remains ambiguous. The source of this sequence is a woman aged 25-40 years in good health and CMV-seronegative. The sample was PBMCs. The CDR3 DNA reads TGTGCCAGCAGCCGAGACATGTATAGCAATCAGCCCCAGCATTTT. Translated: CASSRDMYSNQPQHF.